These T cell receptor beta chains were read from a single sample in a study of monozygotic twins with inflammatory bowel disease. TCRdb reprocessed the 5' RACE reads; each CDR3 protein has one entry and no DNA is given. In all, the sample yields around 380,000 distinct CDR3 sequences. Specimen: blood. These receptors all stem from a human donor with ulcerative colitis or Crohn's disease, or a healthy co-twin of an affected twin (not recorded which). The CDR3 runs from the conserved cysteine through the conserved F or W.

v_gene: TRBV20-1
len: 13
j_gene: TRBJ1-5
CDR3aa: CSARDGPYQPQHF

v_gene: TRBV7-9
len: 15
j_gene: TRBJ2-1
CDR3aa: CASSHLLVQYNEQFF

v_gene: TRBV10-3
len: 14
j_gene: TRBJ1-5
CDR3aa: CAISEKGANQPQHF

v_gene: TRBV28
len: 18
j_gene: TRBJ1-1
CDR3aa: CASITETLLGAVPLEAFF

v_gene: TRBV7-2
len: 13
j_gene: TRBJ1-5
CDR3aa: CASSLADGQPQHF

v_gene: TRBV27
len: 16
j_gene: TRBJ2-2
CDR3aa: CASSPGLSVLTGELFF

v_gene: TRBV7-9
len: 14
j_gene: TRBJ2-5
CDR3aa: CASSPSAASETQYF

v_gene: TRBV30
len: 13
j_gene: TRBJ1-2
CDR3aa: CASTGLGGYGYTF

v_gene: TRBV5-4
len: 13
j_gene: TRBJ2-5
CDR3aa: CASTLSGLETQYF

v_gene: TRBV2
len: 12
j_gene: TRBJ2-1
CDR3aa: CASSGTGDEQFF

v_gene: TRBV6-5
len: 13
j_gene: TRBJ1-2
CDR3aa: CASSPDPHRGYTF

v_gene: TRBV12-3/TRBV12-4
len: 14
j_gene: TRBJ2-1
CDR3aa: CASSFTGNYNEQFF

v_gene: TRBV12-3/TRBV12-4
len: 16
j_gene: TRBJ2-7
CDR3aa: CASSPRESASSYEQYF

v_gene: TRBV5-1
len: 16
j_gene: TRBJ2-5
CDR3aa: CASRYAERILQETQYF

v_gene: TRBV12-3/TRBV12-4
len: 14
j_gene: TRBJ2-1
CDR3aa: CASRGLAGHNEQFF

v_gene: TRBV7-9
len: 15
j_gene: TRBJ2-3
CDR3aa: CASSGWGQATDTQYF

v_gene: TRBV5-1
len: 15
j_gene: TRBJ1-1
CDR3aa: CASSPEQVGGTEAFF

v_gene: TRBV3-1
len: 14
j_gene: TRBJ2-3
CDR3aa: CASSQGGGGDTQYF

v_gene: TRBV6-1
len: 16
j_gene: TRBJ2-1
CDR3aa: CASRPLAGVSYNEQFF

v_gene: TRBV7-9
len: 16
j_gene: TRBJ2-1
CDR3aa: CASSPIGGARNNEQFF

v_gene: TRBV6-2/TRBV6-3
len: 15
j_gene: TRBJ2-5
CDR3aa: CASSLLAGVGETQYF

v_gene: TRBV20-1
len: 13
j_gene: TRBJ1-1
CDR3aa: CSAPTGTNTEAFF

v_gene: TRBV7-9
len: 14
j_gene: TRBJ2-7
CDR3aa: CASSFRAGPYEQYF

v_gene: TRBV12-3/TRBV12-4
len: 13
j_gene: TRBJ1-1
CDR3aa: CASRRQTDRGAFF

v_gene: TRBV18
len: 13
j_gene: TRBJ2-7
CDR3aa: CASSPGARVEQYF

v_gene: TRBV10-3
len: 17
j_gene: TRBJ2-7
CDR3aa: CAISEGLAGVGTYEQYF

v_gene: TRBV2
len: 15
j_gene: TRBJ2-1
CDR3aa: CASRKGLAISDEQFF

v_gene: TRBV4-1
len: 14
j_gene: TRBJ2-5
CDR3aa: CASSRGQLGETQYF

v_gene: TRBV10-3
len: 15
j_gene: TRBJ1-2
CDR3aa: CAARKTLTTNYGYTF

v_gene: TRBV30
len: 13
j_gene: TRBJ1-5
CDR3aa: CAWAYSSNQPQHF

v_gene: TRBV3-1
len: 13
j_gene: TRBJ1-2
CDR3aa: CASSSTGIYGYTF

v_gene: TRBV5-5
len: 14
j_gene: TRBJ1-6
CDR3aa: CASSRTAYNSPLHF

v_gene: TRBV20-1
len: 16
j_gene: TRBJ2-1
CDR3aa: CSARAWTRVINNEQFF

v_gene: TRBV29-1
len: 14
j_gene: TRBJ2-7
CDR3aa: CSVGKDGSSYEQYF

v_gene: TRBV6-1
len: 16
j_gene: TRBJ2-4
CDR3aa: CASSPQGPLAKNIQYF

v_gene: TRBV5-5
len: 16
j_gene: TRBJ2-7
CDR3aa: CASSLAILAGPYEQYF

v_gene: TRBV7-6
len: 14
j_gene: TRBJ2-7
CDR3aa: CASSTPTGSGEQYF

v_gene: TRBV5-5
len: 16
j_gene: TRBJ1-1
CDR3aa: CASSLFSGTGPPEAFF

v_gene: TRBV20-1
len: 14
j_gene: TRBJ2-5
CDR3aa: CSASLTAAQETQYF

v_gene: TRBV18
len: 14
j_gene: TRBJ2-5
CDR3aa: CASSPPPDLLTQYF

v_gene: TRBV5-1
len: 13
j_gene: TRBJ1-2
CDR3aa: CASRGTANYGYTF

v_gene: TRBV29-1
len: 14
j_gene: TRBJ2-7
CDR3aa: CSVRRGSGAYEQYF

v_gene: TRBV7-2
len: 15
j_gene: TRBJ2-5
CDR3aa: CASSLGTGQWETQYF

v_gene: TRBV6-5
len: 14
j_gene: TRBJ1-5
CDR3aa: CASSYSPYNQPQHF

v_gene: TRBV24-1
len: 14
j_gene: TRBJ2-3
CDR3aa: CATSDRRDADTQYF

v_gene: TRBV19
len: 16
j_gene: TRBJ2-3
CDR3aa: CASSIGGGPGSDTQYF

v_gene: TRBV6-5
len: 12
j_gene: TRBJ1-5
CDR3aa: CASSTGSQPQHF

v_gene: TRBV10-2
len: 11
j_gene: TRBJ2-3
CDR3aa: CASSETGSQYF

v_gene: TRBV6-1
len: 16
j_gene: TRBJ1-4
CDR3aa: CASSPPRGANYEKLFF

v_gene: TRBV10-3
len: 12
j_gene: TRBJ1-3
CDR3aa: CAIRDSGNTIYF

v_gene: TRBV28
len: 14
j_gene: TRBJ1-4
CDR3aa: CASRAGAVGEKLFF

v_gene: TRBV6-5
len: 16
j_gene: TRBJ1-6
CDR3aa: CASSYSGAGGNSPLHF

v_gene: TRBV15
len: 15
j_gene: TRBJ2-5
CDR3aa: CATSRAGGVMKTQYF

v_gene: TRBV27
len: 19
j_gene: TRBJ2-7
CDR3aa: CASPMLGTSGSELPYEQYF